Shown below are 18 T cell receptor beta chains from a single sample sequenced in a study of cytomegalovirus exposure and HLA in healthy donors. The protocol was immunoSEQ multiplex PCR, while the TCRdb copy is restricted to in-frame clones and leaves out a portion. This table has 150,000 to 200,000 clones, roughly nine tenths appearing once. Sequencing was carried out using PBMCs. All receptors come from a woman in her 30s in good health and CMV-seronegative.

The V and J genes are TRBV28 and TRBJ1-1; D unresolved. CDR1 and CDR2 from the germline V gene are MDHEN and SYDVKM. This CDR3 is built from 13 residues. Trimming cost V 2 bases and J 1 base, with 5 bases left between them. The CDR3 is CASSLKWNTEAFF. The CDR3 DNA reads TGTGCCAGCAGTTTAAAGTGGAACACTGAAGCTTTCTTT.

A few counts support this clone. The chain has TRBV2 and TRBJ2-5; D is undetermined. The ends were cut back, 8 bases at V and 2 bases at J, with 15 bases in the middle. This CDR3 spans 14 amino acids. Per germline, CDR1 SNHLY and CDR2 FYNNEI. CDR3 residues: CASLSLMGQETQYF. In nucleotides, the CDR3 is TGTGCCAGCCTATCGTTGATGGGGCAAGAGACCCAGTACTTC.

The chain employs TRBV7-2 and TRBJ2-7; D unclear. The CDR3 spans 13 residues. V lost 0 bases to trimming and J lost 0 bases, with 3 bases between them. Germline CDR1 and CDR2: SGHTA and FQGNSA. CDR3 sequence reads: CASSLAISYEQYF. DNA for the CDR3: TGTGCCAGCAGCTTAGCGATCTCCTACGAGCAGTACTTC.

The chain employs TRBV27 and TRBJ1-2; D is possibly TRBD1 (5 bases). This CDR3 has 14 amino acids. Germline lookup yields CDR1 MNHEY and CDR2 SMNVEV (reference sequence). Trimming cost V 6 bases and J 1 base, with 12 bases left between them. The CDR3 reads CASRNLDSNYGYTF. CDR3 coding DNA: TGTGCCAGCAGGAATCTTGACAGTAACTATGGCTACACCTTC.

The chain joins TRBV4-1 to TRBJ2-7; 8 bases are a match to TRBD2. Trimming cost V 3 bases and J 5 bases; bases outside gene matches: 15. Looked up from germline, CDR1 is MGHRA and CDR2 is YSYEKL. CDR3 length: 17 residues. The CDR3 nucleotides read TGCGCCAGCAGCCACAAGGCGGGGGGAGATCTCAATCACGAGCAGTACTTC. It translates to CASSHKAGGDLNHEQYF.

The chain combines TRBV30 with TRBJ1-5; the match to TRBD1 covers 7 bases. The CDR3 extends over 14 amino acids. Losses at the gene ends were 0 bases for V and 7 bases for J; bases not matched to a gene: 6. CDR1 is GTSNPN, CDR2 SVGIG, per germline (reference sequence). The CDR3 nucleotides read TGTGCCTGGAGTGTAGCGCAGGGGGTCCAGCCCCAGCATTTT. Protein product: CAWSVAQGVQPQHF.

The V and J genes are TRBV5-1 and TRBJ2-7; TRBD2 agrees at 7 bases. The germline gives CDR1 SGHRS, CDR2 YFSETQ. The CDR3 length is 16 residues. The trim removed 4 bases at V and 2 bases at J, leaving 12 bases unmatched. In DNA form, the CDR3 reads TGCGCCAGCAGCCTGTATAATCCCGCGGGGGCCTACGAGCAGTACTTC. It is translated as CASSLYNPAGAYEQYF.

This clone was counted between two and nine times. This rearrangement joins TRBV25-1 to TRBJ1-2; 7 nucleotides match TRBD1. CDR1 is MGHDK, CDR2 SYGVNS, per germline. CDR3 size: 12 residues. The trim removed 8 bases at V and 8 bases at J, leaving 8 bases unmatched. CDR3 sequence (DNA): TGTGCCAGCGGGGACAGAGCGCGGGGCTACACCTTC. It yields the protein CASGDRARGYTF.

The chain combines TRBV27 with TRBJ1-1; TRBD1 matches 9 bases. CDR3 length equals 15 residues. Germline CDR1 MNHEY, CDR2 SMNVEV (reference sequence). The junction had 2 bases not matched to a gene; V was cut back by 2 bases and J by 1 base. The CDR3 protein is CASSLRGQGNTEAFF. For the CDR3, the DNA is TGTGCCAGCAGTTTAAGGGGACAGGGGAACACTGAAGCTTTCTTT.

The V gene is TRBV4-3, the J gene TRBJ1-5; no reliable D call. The germline V and J ends were trimmed by 1 base and 1 base, with 14 bases remaining between them. This CDR3 region has 17 residues. The germline gives CDR1 LGHNA, CDR2 YSLEER. The CDR3 DNA is TGCGCCAGCAGCCAAGGGGTTAAAGTAGCGAGCAATCAGCCCCAGCATTTT. Translation: CASSQGVKVASNQPQHF.

This clone showed up many times. The CDR3 region has the DNA TGCGCCAGCAGCCAAGATAGTGGGACAGGGTCCTCACCCCTCCACTTT. Its protein is CASSQDSGTGSSPLHF. This chain uses TRBV4-3 with TRBJ1-6; 9 bases align to TRBD1. The CDR3 is 16 residues long. Germline assignment: CDR1 LGHNA and CDR2 YSLEER. J lost 10 bases, V lost 0 bases, and 7 bases had no gene match.

This clone was seen a handful of times. CDR3 nucleotides: TGTGCCAGCAGGATGAGGACAGGGGGTTTTGGCTACACCTTC. Its protein product is CASRMRTGGFGYTF. The V call is TRBV27, the J call TRBJ1-2, with TRBD1 identical over 10 bases. V was clipped by 6 bases and J by 7 bases; unmatched bases: 8. The CDR3 has 14 amino acids. Germline-derived CDR1 and CDR2 are MNHEY and SMNVEV (reference sequence).

DNA of the CDR3: TGTGCCAGCAGCCTTAAAGGGGTAACTAGCGGGAGTTACGAGCAGTACTTC. Amino acids: CASSLKGVTSGSYEQYF. The V gene is TRBV27, the J gene TRBJ2-7; 11 positions match TRBD2. CDR3 length equals 17 residues. Germline CDR1 and CDR2: MNHEY and SMNVEV (reference sequence). Trimming took 6 bases from V and 4 from J; bases not matched to a gene: 14.

This sequence joins TRBV14 and TRBJ2-5; 7 bases are shared with TRBD1. The CDR3 is 16 residues long. V shed 4 bases, J shed 2 bases, and the junction held 10 bases outside the gene matches. CDR1 is SGHDN and CDR2 is FVKESK in the germline V gene. The CDR3 loop is CASSPGTAWRQETQYF. In DNA form, the CDR3 reads TGTGCCAGCAGCCCCGGGACAGCATGGAGACAAGAGACCCAGTACTTC.

The rearrangement links TRBV5-8 to TRBJ1-5; 9 bases agree with TRBD1. The junction had 11 bases not matched to a gene; V was cut back by 4 bases and J by 0 bases. This CDR3 region has 18 residues. Looked up from germline, CDR1 is SGHTS and CDR2 is YDEGEE. CDR3 amino acids: CASSAGTGTRYSNQPQHF. The CDR3 nucleotides are TGTGCCAGCAGCGCCGGGACAGGGACCCGTTATAGCAATCAGCCCCAGCATTTT.

There are a few counts of this clone. This chain links TRBV20-1 with TRBJ2-7; D might be TRBD2 (5 bases). Per germline, CDR1 DFQATT and CDR2 SNEGSKA (reference sequence). V was trimmed by 3 bases and J by 3 bases, leaving 6 bases between them. The CDR3 runs 11 residues. The CDR3 reads CSASGDYEQYF. The CDR3 coding sequence is TGCAGTGCTAGCGGGGACTACGAGCAGTACTTC.

This chain connects TRBV4-2 to TRBJ2-7, with TRBD2 matching 11 bases. The CDR3 contains 18 residues. J gave up 2 bases and V 1 base, and 10 bases lay outside the gene matches. Germline loops: CDR1 LGHNA, CDR2 YNFKEQ. The CDR3 region is CASSQAISGGARTYEQYF. The CDR3 coding sequence is TGTGCCAGCAGCCAAGCGATTAGCGGGGGGGCCAGGACCTACGAGCAGTACTTC.

This clone was found once. The chain has TRBV19 and TRBJ1-2, with D possibly being TRBD1 (5 bases). The ends were cut back, 5 bases at V and 5 bases at J, with 18 bases in the middle. In germline, CDR1 is LNHDA, CDR2 SQIVND (reference sequence). The CDR3 loop spans 15 amino acids. CDR3 in DNA: TGTGCCAGTAGTGTTCCCCGGGACGGGAAGTATGGCTACACCTTC. It specifies CASSVPRDGKYGYTF.